A selection of T cell receptor beta chains follows, all from one sample in a study of identical twins. In TCRdb, the 5' RACE reads were re-called with MiXCR into one record per CDR3 protein. Among some 240,000 distinct CDR3 sequences listed, about 8.3% were seen once. A further study also used this sample, focusing on yellow fever vaccine responses in identical twins.

Material: CD8+ T cells sorted from blood. All receptors derive from a woman aged 18 to 35 in good health. Each CDR3 is given with its conserved first and last residue.

15	TRBV11-2	CASSTQGDWSYEQYF
15	TRBV20-1	CSARRPKGGYTEAFF
14	TRBV27	CASSPLEGYGEQYF
14	TRBV24-1	CATSDSRVYYGYTF
16	TRBV12-3/TRBV12-4	CASSLLGLAVGETQYF
11	TRBV6-2/TRBV6-3	CASKITGELFF
11	TRBV21-1	CASSEKSEQYF
16	TRBV10-3	CATSGRQGTNTGELFF
11	TRBV10-3	CAIRDGYEQYF
15	TRBV5-1	CASSLEGGDNYGYTF
15	TRBV3-1	CASSQEGGWNYEQYF
15	TRBV12-3/TRBV12-4	CASKPRTGITGELFF
14	TRBV2	CASSEWRNTGELFF
15	TRBV7-6	CASSLAQGVTYEQYF
13	TRBV24-1	CATSGGRSYEQYF
15	TRBV4-3	CASSQVAGPIYEQYF
15	TRBV28	CASTPPGASGYEQYF
12	TRBV12-3/TRBV12-4	CASRYTADTQYF
12	TRBV27	CASSPSGHEQYF
14	TRBV29-1	CSVVKGEINYGYTF
14	TRBV14	CASSPFHLHNEQFF
16	TRBV6-5	CASSYSSGGDTDTQYF
13	TRBV5-6	CARSPRVPYEQYF
15	TRBV7-3	CASSARSGTNNEQFF
15	TRBV27	CASSFEGVYTGELFF
15	TRBV15	CATSNFGYSYNEQFF
15	TRBV7-8	CASSLEGGNQETQYF
14	TRBV27	CASSSGQLNQPQHF